A selection of T cell receptor beta chains follows, all from one sample in a study of T cells expressing NK-cell markers. Reanalyzing the 5' RACE reads, TCRdb keeps one entry per CDR3 protein, without DNA. In total, the table holds some 340,000 distinct CDR3 sequences. The sequenced sample was blood T cells: a sorted CD56 or NKG2C T cell subset, CD4+ or CD8+ T cells, or bulk PBMC T cells (not recorded which). The receptors shown here come from a man aged 18-75 years in good health. The CDR3 runs from the conserved cysteine through the conserved F or W.

J gene	V gene	CDR3 protein
TRBJ2-3	TRBV6-5	CASSYSTGLGPRTDTQYF
TRBJ1-2	TRBV20-1	CSAPGGQAGYTF
TRBJ2-5	TRBV27	CASSFKQETYQETQYF
TRBJ2-3	TRBV11-2	CASSTNRGPDTQYF
TRBJ2-1	TRBV6-1	CASSGVVGFDEQFF
TRBJ1-1	TRBV6-5	CASSYRDRGFGEAFF
TRBJ2-1	TRBV18	CASSPPISGPYNEQFF
TRBJ2-7	TRBV7-3	CASSEQGALAYEQYF
TRBJ2-1	TRBV10-3	CAISVGAAYNEQFF
TRBJ1-2	TRBV25-1	CASSVGRPSKKYYGYTF
TRBJ1-4	TRBV5-1	CASSLVQGATNEKLFF
TRBJ2-3	TRBV5-1	CASSLSTTSTDTQYF
TRBJ1-1	TRBV7-2	CATRTTTGANTEAFF
TRBJ2-1	TRBV6-2/TRBV6-3	CASSAHSGGAKNEQFF
TRBJ1-5	TRBV7-9	CASSPQPVGDQPQHF
TRBJ1-2	TRBV29-1	CSVEGGSGYTF
TRBJ2-6	TRBV7-9	CASSPPGTGANVLTF
TRBJ1-1	TRBV27	CASTTSGTENTEAFF
TRBJ1-2	TRBV20-1	CSARVGQGNGYTF
TRBJ2-1	TRBV15	CATSRRGGWSYNEQFF
TRBJ2-3	TRBV6-5	CASSYNRGKKDTQYF
TRBJ2-1	TRBV20-1	CSARVMVRGNEQFF
TRBJ2-2	TRBV3-1	CASSQGRQRPGEHRGAVFF
TRBJ2-7	TRBV20-1	CSARPGTGGHEQYF
TRBJ1-5	TRBV7-8	CASSLAQGYGQPQHF
TRBJ2-4	TRBV24-1	CATSDTTGTGNIQYF
TRBJ1-2	TRBV29-1	CSVQQVLYGYTF
TRBJ1-1	TRBV7-9	CASSLAGQVYTEAFF
TRBJ2-1	TRBV5-6	CASSLVQRGGYEQFF
TRBJ2-1	TRBV6-5	CASSSDRGRYNEQFF
TRBJ2-4	TRBV11-2	CASSLRVFNIQYF
TRBJ2-7	TRBV12-3/TRBV12-4	CASSFGLAGPYEQYF
TRBJ2-5	TRBV12-5	CASGFYRDRRYF
TRBJ2-7	TRBV6-2/TRBV6-3	CASSYFGLWEQYF
TRBJ2-2	TRBV29-1	CSGLSSGGYTGELFF
TRBJ2-2	TRBV19	CASKWDRRGTGELFF
TRBJ2-6	TRBV27	CASSFGGLGQHSGANVLTF
TRBJ2-5	TRBV7-9	CASSMTGRQQETQYF
TRBJ2-1	TRBV4-1	CASSPRLAGDLEQFF
TRBJ2-7	TRBV5-1	CASSLGQTGQGGSEQYF
TRBJ1-4	TRBV5-1	CASSLGLGAANEKLFF
TRBJ1-3	TRBV25-1	CASSGANFGTIYF
TRBJ2-2	TRBV24-1	CATNGPPSGGYTGELFF
TRBJ1-5	TRBV12-5	CASARSNREHQPQHF
TRBJ2-1	TRBV7-2	CASSPRTGSSYNEQFF
TRBJ2-2	TRBV6-4	CASSDSGLAGVSGELFF
TRBJ2-4	TRBV6-1	CASLFTQLNIQYF
TRBJ2-7	TRBV20-1	CSVPRGLEQYF
TRBJ2-3	TRBV6-1	CASSRGTGSSTDTQYF
TRBJ2-2	TRBV19	CASSLPPRSSKGNTGELFF
TRBJ1-1	TRBV4-2	CASSQVGATMNTEAFF
TRBJ2-3	TRBV18	CASSRDFAWADTQYF
TRBJ1-3	TRBV27	CASRDGRNSGNTIYF